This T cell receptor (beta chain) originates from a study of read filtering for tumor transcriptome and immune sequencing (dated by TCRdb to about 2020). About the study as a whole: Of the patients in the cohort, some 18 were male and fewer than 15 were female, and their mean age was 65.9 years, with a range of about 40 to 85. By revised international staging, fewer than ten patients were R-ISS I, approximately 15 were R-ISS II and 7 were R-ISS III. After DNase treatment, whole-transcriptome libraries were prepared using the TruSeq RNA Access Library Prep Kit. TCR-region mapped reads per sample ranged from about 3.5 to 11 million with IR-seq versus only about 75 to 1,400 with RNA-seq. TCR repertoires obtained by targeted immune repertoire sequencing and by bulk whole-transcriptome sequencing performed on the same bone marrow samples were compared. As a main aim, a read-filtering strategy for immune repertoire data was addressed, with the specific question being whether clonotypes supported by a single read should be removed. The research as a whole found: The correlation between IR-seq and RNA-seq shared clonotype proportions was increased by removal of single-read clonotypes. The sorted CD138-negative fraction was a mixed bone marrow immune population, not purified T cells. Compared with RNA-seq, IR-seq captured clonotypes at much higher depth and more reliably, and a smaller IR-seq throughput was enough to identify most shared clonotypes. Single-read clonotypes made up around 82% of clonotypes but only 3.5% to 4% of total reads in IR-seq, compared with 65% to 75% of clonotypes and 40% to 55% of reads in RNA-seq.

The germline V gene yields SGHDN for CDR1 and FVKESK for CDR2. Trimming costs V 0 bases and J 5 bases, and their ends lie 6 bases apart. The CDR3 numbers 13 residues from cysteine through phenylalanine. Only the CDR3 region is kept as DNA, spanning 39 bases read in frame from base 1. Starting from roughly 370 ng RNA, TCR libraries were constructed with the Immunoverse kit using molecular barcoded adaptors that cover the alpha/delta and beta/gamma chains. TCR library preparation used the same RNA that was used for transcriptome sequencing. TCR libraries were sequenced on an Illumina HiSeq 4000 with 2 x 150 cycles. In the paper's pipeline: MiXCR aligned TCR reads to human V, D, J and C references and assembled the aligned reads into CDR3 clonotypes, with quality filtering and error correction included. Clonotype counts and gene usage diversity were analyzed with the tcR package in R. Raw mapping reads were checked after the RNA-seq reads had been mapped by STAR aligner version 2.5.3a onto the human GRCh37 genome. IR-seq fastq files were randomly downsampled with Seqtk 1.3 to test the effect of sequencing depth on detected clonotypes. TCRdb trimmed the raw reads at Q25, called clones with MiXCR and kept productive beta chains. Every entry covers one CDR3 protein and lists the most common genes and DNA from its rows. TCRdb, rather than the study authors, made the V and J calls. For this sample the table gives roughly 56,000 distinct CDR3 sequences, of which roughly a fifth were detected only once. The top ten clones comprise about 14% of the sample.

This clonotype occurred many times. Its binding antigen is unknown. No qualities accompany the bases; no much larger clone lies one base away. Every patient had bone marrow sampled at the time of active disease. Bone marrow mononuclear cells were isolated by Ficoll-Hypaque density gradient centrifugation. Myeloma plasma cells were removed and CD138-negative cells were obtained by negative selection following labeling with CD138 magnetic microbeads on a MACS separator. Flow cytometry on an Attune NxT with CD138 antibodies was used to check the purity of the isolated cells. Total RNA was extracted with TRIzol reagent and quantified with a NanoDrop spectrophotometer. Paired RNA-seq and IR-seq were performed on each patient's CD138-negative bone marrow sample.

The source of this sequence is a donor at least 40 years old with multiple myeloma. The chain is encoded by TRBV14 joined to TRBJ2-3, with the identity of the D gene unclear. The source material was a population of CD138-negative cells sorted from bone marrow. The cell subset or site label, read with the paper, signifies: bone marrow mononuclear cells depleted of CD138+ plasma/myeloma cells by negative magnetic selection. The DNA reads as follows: TGTGCCAGCAGCCAAGATCTTGAAGATACGCAGTATTTT. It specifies CASSQDLEDTQYF.